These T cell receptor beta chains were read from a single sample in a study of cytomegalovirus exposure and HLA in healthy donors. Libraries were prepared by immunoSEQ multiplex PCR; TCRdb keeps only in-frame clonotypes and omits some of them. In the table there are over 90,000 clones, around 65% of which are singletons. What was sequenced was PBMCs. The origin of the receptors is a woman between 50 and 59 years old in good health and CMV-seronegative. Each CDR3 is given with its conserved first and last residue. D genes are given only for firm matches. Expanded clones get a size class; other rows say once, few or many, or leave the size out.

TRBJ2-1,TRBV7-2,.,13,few,TGTGCCAGCAGCGACCAGACTAGTAATGAGCAGTTCTTC,CASSDQTSNEQFF
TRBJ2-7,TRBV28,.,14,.,TGTGCCAGCAGTCCCACCGGGACTGTCTACGAGCAGTACTTC,CASSPTGTVYEQYF
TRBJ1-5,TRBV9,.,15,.,TGTGCCAGCAGCCAGGACAGTTATAGCAATCAGCCCCAGCATTTT,CASSQDSYSNQPQHF
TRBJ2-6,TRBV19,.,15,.,TGTGCCAGTAGTATAATGGCAACGGGGGCCAACGTCCTGACTTTC,CASSIMATGANVLTF
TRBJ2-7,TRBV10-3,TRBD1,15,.,TGTGCCATCAAAGGGGCGACAGGGGGCTCCTACGAGCAGTACTTC,CAIKGATGGSYEQYF
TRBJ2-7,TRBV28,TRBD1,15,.,TGTGCCAGCAGTTCCACCGGGACAGGACCATACGAGCAGTACTTC,CASSSTGTGPYEQYF
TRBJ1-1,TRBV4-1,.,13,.,TGCGCCAGCAGCCAAGTTCGGGGGGCTGAAGCTTTCTTT,CASSQVRGAEAFF
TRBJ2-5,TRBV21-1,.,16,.,TGTGCCAGCAGCGAAAGACCAGGGAGGGTACAAGAGACCCAGTACTTC,CASSERPGRVQETQYF
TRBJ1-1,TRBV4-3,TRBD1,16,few,TGCGCCAGCAGCCAAGACGGGACAGACCAGAACACTGAAGCTTTCTTT,CASSQDGTDQNTEAFF
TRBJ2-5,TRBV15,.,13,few,TGTGCCACCAGCAGAGGTGGAGGCGAGACCCAGTACTTC,CATSRGGGETQYF
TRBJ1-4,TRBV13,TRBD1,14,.,TGTGCCAGCAGCAAACAGGGGTCTGGCGAAAAACTGTTTTTT,CASSKQGSGEKLFF
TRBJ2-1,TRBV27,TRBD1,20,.,TGTGCCAGCAGTTTATCTCTCCCGGGACAGGGATTTAGTCTGTACAATGAGCAGTTCTTC,CASSLSLPGQGFSLYNEQFF
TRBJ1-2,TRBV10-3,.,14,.,TGTGCCATCAGTGACGCGGCAGATAACTATGGCTACACCTTC,CAISDAADNYGYTF
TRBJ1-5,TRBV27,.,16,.,TGTGCCAGCAGTCCCCAGGTAGTTAAACCTCGGCAGCCCCAGCATTTT,CASSPQVVKPRQPQHF
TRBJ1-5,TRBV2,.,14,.,TGTGCCAGCAGTGAAGCCCTAAACAATCAGCCCCAGCATTTT,CASSEALNNQPQHF
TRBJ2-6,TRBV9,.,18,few,TGTGCCAGCAGCCCAACCTCGCGGGTCGTGACTGGGGCCAACGTCCTGACTTTC,CASSPTSRVVTGANVLTF
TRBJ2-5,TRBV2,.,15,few,TGTGCCAGCAGTGAAGTAGGACTCAACCAAGAGACCCAGTACTTC,CASSEVGLNQETQYF
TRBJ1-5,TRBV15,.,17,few,TGTGCCACCAGCAGACCCCCGGCGTACTATAGCAATCAGCCCCAGCATTTT,CATSRPPAYYSNQPQHF
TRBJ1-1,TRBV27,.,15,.,TGTGCCAGCAGTTGGGGGCCCCCCGACGGCACTGAAGCTTTCTTT,CASSWGPPDGTEAFF
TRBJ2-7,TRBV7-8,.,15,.,TGTGCCAGCAGCTTAGGGGCCTCCCCCTCCTACGAGCAGTACTTC,CASSLGASPSYEQYF
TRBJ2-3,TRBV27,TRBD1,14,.,TGTGCCAGTGAGGGACAGGGGAACCCAGATACGCAGTATTTT,CASEGQGNPDTQYF
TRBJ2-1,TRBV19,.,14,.,TGTGCCAGTAGTATAGATCGAGCAATATACGGGCAGTTCTTC,CASSIDRAIYGQFF
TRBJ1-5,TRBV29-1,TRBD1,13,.,TGCAGCGTTGAGGACAGGGTCGGCCAGCCCCAGCATTTT,CSVEDRVGQPQHF
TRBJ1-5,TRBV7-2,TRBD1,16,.,TGTGCCAGCAGCCGTGGACAGGGATCTAGCAATCAGCCCCAGCATTTT,CASSRGQGSSNQPQHF
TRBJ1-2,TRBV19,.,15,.,TGTGCCAGTAGTAGCCAGGGAAGGATGCTAAAGGGCTACACCTTC,CASSSQGRMLKGYTF
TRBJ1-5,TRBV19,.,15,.,TGTGCCAGTAGCCAAGGGGGTCTGATCAATCAGCCCCAGCATTTT,CASSQGGLINQPQHF
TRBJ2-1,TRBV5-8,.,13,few,TGTGCCAGCCGGGAGTTCTCATACAATGAGCAGTTCTTC,CASREFSYNEQFF
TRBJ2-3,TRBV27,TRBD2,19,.,TGTGCCAGCAGTTTATGGGCCCCGCGGGGGGGAAGGGATACGGCGACGCAGTATTTT,CASSLWAPRGGRDTATQYF
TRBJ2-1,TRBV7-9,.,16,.,TGTGCCAGCAGCCCTAGGGGTGGCGGATCCTACAATGAGCAGTTCTTC,CASSPRGGGSYNEQFF
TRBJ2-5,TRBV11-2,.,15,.,TGTGCCAGCAGCAAGGAAGATCCGGGAGTCGGGACCCAGTACTTC,CASSKEDPGVGTQYF
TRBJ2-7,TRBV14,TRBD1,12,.,TGTGCCAGCGGGGACAGAGCCTACGAGCAGTACTTC,CASGDRAYEQYF
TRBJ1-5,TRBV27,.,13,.,TGTGCCAGCAGCCCGGACATAAATCAGCCCCAGCATTTT,CASSPDINQPQHF
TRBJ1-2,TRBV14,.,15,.,TGTGCCAGCAGCCCCAACGGGGGGGGCCAGTATGGCTACACCTTC,CASSPNGGGQYGYTF
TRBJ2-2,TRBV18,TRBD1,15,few,TGTGCCAGCTCACCGGGACAGGCGGACACCGGGGAGCTGTTTTTT,CASSPGQADTGELFF
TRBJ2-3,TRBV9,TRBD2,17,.,TGTGCCAGCAGCGTAGAAGGGACTAGTCCCCTCACAGATACGCAGTATTTT,CASSVEGTSPLTDTQYF
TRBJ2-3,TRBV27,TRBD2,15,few,TGTGCCAGCAGTCAGACTAGCCAAGCACCAGATACGCAGTATTTT,CASSQTSQAPDTQYF
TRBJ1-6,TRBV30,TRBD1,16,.,TGTGCCTGGAGTAGGGACAGGAGCTCCTATAATTCACCCCTCCACTTT,CAWSRDRSSYNSPLHF
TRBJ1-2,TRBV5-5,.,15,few,TGTGCCAGCAGCTGGATGAGGGAGGCTAACTATGGCTACACCTTC,CASSWMREANYGYTF
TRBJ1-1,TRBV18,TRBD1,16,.,TGTGCCAGCTCACCTGCGACGAGGGGGCTTGTTACTGAAGCTTTCTTT,CASSPATRGLVTEAFF
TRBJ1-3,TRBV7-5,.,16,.,TGTGCCAGAAGCCCAACCCCTACAGGGTGCGGAAACACCATATATTTT,CARSPTPTGCGNTIYF
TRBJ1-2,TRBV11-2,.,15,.,TGTGCCAGCAGCTTATTTCGTGGACTCAACTATGGCTACACCTTC,CASSLFRGLNYGYTF
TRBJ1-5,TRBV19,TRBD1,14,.,TGTGCCAGTAGTGCCAGGGGGCGGAATCAGCCCCAGCATTTT,CASSARGRNQPQHF
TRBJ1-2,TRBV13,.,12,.,TGTGCCAGCAGCTCCGGGGACTATGGCTACACCTTC,CASSSGDYGYTF
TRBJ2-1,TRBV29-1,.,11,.,TGCAGCGTTGAATTGCGCAATGAGCAGTTCTTC,CSVELRNEQFF
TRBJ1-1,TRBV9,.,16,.,TGTGCCAGCAGCTCCCATCTTGAGACTATGAACACTGAAGCTTTCTTT,CASSSHLETMNTEAFF
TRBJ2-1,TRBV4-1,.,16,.,TGCGCCAGCAGCCGCCGGGAAAGCCCCAACTACAATGAGCAGTTCTTC,CASSRRESPNYNEQFF
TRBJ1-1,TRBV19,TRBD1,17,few,TGTGCCAGTAGTAAGGGGGGGACAGGGCTCGTGAACACTGAAGCTTTCTTT,CASSKGGTGLVNTEAFF
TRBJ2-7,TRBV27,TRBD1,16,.,TGTGCCAGCAGTTTACTCCGACAGGGGGGATCCTACGAGCAGTACTTC,CASSLLRQGGSYEQYF
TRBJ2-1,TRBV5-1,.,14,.,TGCGCCAGCAGCTTGACAGACCTTCGAAATGAGCAGTTCTTC,CASSLTDLRNEQFF